This T cell receptor (beta chain) was captured in a study of T cells in Graves' hyperthyroidism and ophthalmopathy. This clonotype was counted at least ten times. The CDR3 runs to 13 residues. Per the germline V gene, CDR1 is MNHEY and CDR2 is SMNVEV (reference sequence). V was clipped by 3 bases and J by 7 bases, with 10 bases between them. It was RNA transcripts that yielded the amplified TCR beta CDR3 regions. Primed by the HTBI set, a first-round RT-PCR was run on the TCR CDR3. TCRdb processed the multiplex PCR reads anew with MiXCR; each CDR3 protein has one entry. There are fewer than 450,000 distinct CDR3 sequences in the sample; about 18% occur only once, and almost 35% lies in the top ten. Hyperthyroidism, newly diagnosed and lasting under 2 months, affected patients aged 18 to 65. The diagnoses drew upon clinical symptoms, serum thyroxine and TRAb, thyroid ultrasound and orbital computed tomography.

Sequencing was done on a sample of blood. V is TRBV27 and J is TRBJ1-5, with no clear D. The TCR originated in a woman aged 25 to 39 with Graves' hyperthyroidism that later progressed to Graves' ophthalmopathy. CDR3 residues: CASSLGGSQPQHF. In DNA, the CDR3 is TGTGCCAGCAGTTTGGGCGGAAGCCAGCCCCAGCATTTT.